These 15 T cell receptor beta chains came from one sample sequenced in a study of T cells in women clearing cervical HPV infection. Sequencing was performed with immunoSEQ multiplex PCR; in TCRdb, only in-frame clones are kept and a portion is missing. This listing includes fewer than 25,000 clones. What was sequenced was blood buffy coat. These receptors were collected from a woman between 18 and 70 years old with a cervical HPV16 infection that either progressed to CIN3+ or cleared (not recorded which).

About this clone itself: Coverage ceases 3 residues before the CDR3 finishes, and the germline J gene fills in the end. V gene TRBV19 combines with J gene TRBJ1-1, with 9 nucleotides matching TRBD1. Germline CDR1 is LNHDA and CDR2 is SQIVND (reference sequence). The junction had 6 bases not matched to a gene; V was cut back by 4 bases and J by 0 bases. The CDR3 spans 16 residues. The covered CDR3 bases are TGTGCCAGTAGTAACAGGGGGCTAAGCATGAACACTGAA. Translated, it gives CASSNRGLSMNTE. The entire CDR3 reads CASSNRGLSMNTEAFF.

Note on this clone: The CDR3 is cut off 3 residues early in the read; its end comes from the germline J gene. This rearrangement joins TRBV5-1 to TRBJ2-2; TRBD1 aligns across 7 bases. Germline CDR1 SGHRS, CDR2 YFSETQ. With V trimmed by 4 bases and J by 0 bases, 6 bases remained unmatched. The length of the CDR3 is 16 residues. CDR3 region: CASSVRQGANTGELFF. The CDR3 bases that were read are TGCGCCAGCAGCGTTAGACAGGGCGCGAACACCGGGGAG. The full variable domain, completed using reference TRBV5-1 and TRBJ2-2, is KAGVTQTPRYLIKTRGQQVTLSCSPISGHRSVSWYQQTPGQGLQFLFEYFSETQRNKGNFPGRFSGRQFSNSRSEMNVSTLELGDSALYLCASSVRQGANTGELFFGEGSRLTVL.

Comments on this clone: Read coverage stops 3 residues before the CDR3 terminus; the germline J gene supplies the remainder. J is TRBJ2-5 and V is TRBV20-1; 9 nucleotides align to TRBD1. The CDR3 sequence is 14 residues long. V lost 2 bases and J lost 5; bases outside the gene matches: 6. CDR1 and CDR2 (germline): DFQATT, SNEGSKA (reference sequence). The CDR3 DNA, read in part, is TGCAGTGCTAGACGGGACAGGGATTTGGAGACC. Translated: CSARRDRDLET. The CDR3 reads in full as CSARRDRDLETQYF.

CDR3 loop: CASRGQGNSSPLHF. CDR3 DNA, as far as it was read: TGTGCCAGCAGGGGACAGGGAAATAGTTCACCC. The rearrangement uses TRBV2 and TRBJ1-6, with 9 bases that match TRBD1. The read falls 3 residues short of the CDR3 end, and the missing part is taken from the germline J gene. Per the germline V gene, CDR1 is SNHLY and CDR2 is FYNNEI. Losses at the gene ends were 6 bases for V and 9 bases for J; bases not matched to a gene: 6. The CDR3 runs 14 residues.

As regards this clone: Read sequence stops 3 residues before the CDR3 end, and the germline J gene provides the missing end. J is TRBJ1-6 and V is TRBV19; weak D call: TRBD1 (6 bases). V lost 3 bases to trimming and J lost 6 bases, with 12 bases between them. The CDR3 has 15 amino acids. Germline CDR1 reads LNHDA; CDR2 reads SQIVND (reference sequence). The DNA read from the CDR3 is TGTGCCAGTAGTATCTCGACAGGAGTTAATTCACCC. Amino acids: CASSISTGVNSP. The whole CDR3 sequence reads CASSISTGVNSPLHF.

To note about this clone: The read halts 3 residues ahead of the CDR3 end, with the missing end drawn from the germline J gene. This chain uses TRBV19 with TRBJ2-1, with 8 bases that match TRBD1. Trimming at V came to 1 base and at J to 6 bases, leaving 8 bases not matched to a gene. The length of the CDR3 is 16 residues. CDR1 and CDR2 from the germline V gene are LNHDA and SQIVND (reference sequence). The CDR3 bases that were read are TGTGCCAGTAGTATAGCCACAGGGGGTGGTCTCAATGAG. Translated, it gives CASSIATGGGLNE. The whole CDR3 protein is CASSIATGGGLNEQFF.

With respect to this clone: Sequence at one end of the junction differs from germline and may be a read error. This chain's CDR3 is CASSPLDSGNTIYF. The sequenced CDR3 bases are TGCGCCAGCAGCCCCCTCGACTCTGGAAACACT. The chain is built from TRBV5-1 and TRBJ1-3, with D hard to call. The read halts 3 residues ahead of the CDR3 end, with the missing end drawn from the germline J gene. The V gene's germline CDR1 is SGHRS and CDR2 YFSETQ. CDR3 length: 14 amino acids.

Concerning this clone itself: The CDR3 end is not reached by the read, which stops 3 residues before it; the germline J gene fills it in. The gene calls are TRBV7-6 and TRBJ1-5; D is undetermined. The CDR3 runs to 13 residues. Germline CDR1 reads SGHVS; CDR2 reads FNYEAQ. Trimming took 5 bases from V and 0 from J, leaving 5 bases between them. CDR3 bases read: TGTGCCAGCAGCATAAATAGCAATCAGCCC. It codes for CASSINSNQP. The entire CDR3 is CASSINSNQPQHF.

As regards this clone: Read coverage stops 3 residues before the CDR3 terminus; the germline J gene supplies the remainder. The J gene is TRBJ2-7, the V gene TRBV7-6; D may be TRBD1 (7 bases). The CDR3 covers 14 residues. Germline CDR1 is SGHVS and CDR2 is FNYEAQ. Trimming cost V 5 bases and J 6 bases, with 17 bases left between them. CDR3 protein: CASSPTRGRPEQYF. Partial CDR3 DNA: TGTGCCAGCAGCCCGACTAGGGGGCGCCCCGAG.

With respect to this clone: The CDR3 end falls 3 residues outside the read, so it is completed with the germline J gene. The chain links TRBV30 to TRBJ2-1; D unresolved. The CDR3 length is 13 residues. The germline gives CDR1 GTSNPN, CDR2 SVGIG (reference sequence). With 3 bases removed from V and 4 bases from J, the gap between germline ends came to 10 bases. CDR3 in amino acids: CAWRRASYNEQFF. Partial CDR3 DNA: TGTGCCTGGAGAAGGGCATCGTACAATGAG.

On this clone: The sequenced fragment ends 3 residues before the CDR3 boundary, so the rest is inferred from the germline J gene. The V call is TRBV5-1, the J call TRBJ2-3, with D uncertain. The ends were cut back, 0 bases at V and 0 bases at J, with 8 bases in the middle. Per the germline V gene, CDR1 is SGHRS and CDR2 is YFSETQ. The CDR3 contains 15 residues. CDR3 in amino acids: CASSLGQDSTDTQYF. The CDR3 DNA, read in part, is TGCGCCAGCAGCTTGGGGCAGGATAGCACAGATACG.

On this clone: The sequenced fragment ends 3 residues before the CDR3 boundary, so the rest is inferred from the germline J gene. The V call is TRBV5-1, the J call TRBJ1-4; 7 bases are shared with TRBD1. CDR1 and CDR2 from the germline V gene are SGHRS and YFSETQ. This CDR3 spans 14 amino acids. Trimming removed 2 bases from V and 8 bases from J; junction bases left unmatched: 6. This CDR3 is CASSLQGPGEKLFF. The part of the CDR3 DNA that was read is TGCGCCAGCAGCTTACAGGGGCCAGGAGAAAAA.

About this clone itself: The read terminates 3 residues ahead of where the CDR3 ends, so the germline J gene completes it. This chain joins TRBV19 and TRBJ2-2, with D possibly TRBD1 on 5 matching bases. Germline V gene sequence: CDR1 LNHDA, CDR2 SQIVND (reference sequence). The length of the CDR3 is 14 residues. V was clipped by 7 bases and J by 0 bases, with 9 bases between them. CDR3 loop: CASNRGTNTGELFF. The covered CDR3 bases are TGTGCCAGTAATAGGGGCACGAACACCGGGGAG.

Regarding this clone: The CDR3 is cut off 3 residues early in the read; its end comes from the germline J gene. This sequence joins TRBV7-8 and TRBJ2-7, with D possibly TRBD1 on 6 matching bases. The ends were cut back, 3 bases at V and 3 bases at J, with 15 bases in the middle. This CDR3 is 15 amino acids long. Germline-derived CDR1 and CDR2 are SGHVS and FQNEAQ. This CDR3 is CASSLAGQGSYEQYF. The CDR3 bases that were read are TGTGCCAGCAGCTTGGCCGGGCAGGGGAGCTACGAG.

Of note for this clone: Read data end 3 residues before the CDR3 end; the end is taken from the germline J gene. The chain has TRBV19 and TRBJ1-2; D might be TRBD1 (5 bases). CDR1 is LNHDA, CDR2 SQIVND, per germline (reference sequence). V was cut by 5 bases and J by 4 bases, with 11 bases left in between. This CDR3 spans 13 amino acids. The part of the CDR3 DNA that was read is TGTGCCAGTAGTGTTGAGGGGAGCTATGGC. Its translation is CASSVEGSYG. The entire CDR3 is CASSVEGSYGYTF.